The 9 T cell receptor beta chains presented below share a single source sample, sequenced in a study of sequential checkpoint blockade in melanoma. Treatment meaning: randomized to nivolumab then ipilimumab (arm A) or the reverse (arm B). Assay used: immunoSEQ multiplex PCR; TCRdb lists only in-frame clones, some missing. The sample yields more than 9,500 clones, less than 75% seen once. The specimen was CD8+ T cells sorted from blood (inferred from file names), collected from a patient given nivolumab and ipilimumab in sequence. The source of these receptors is a human donor with melanoma.

The chain combines TRBV7-9 with TRBJ2-7, with 9 bases aligning to TRBD2. V lost 5 bases, J lost 4 bases, and 15 bases stayed unmatched. CDR1 is SEHNR and CDR2 is FQNEAQ in the germline V gene (reference sequence). The CDR3 loop spans 17 amino acids. The CDR3 is CASSPTAGGGSIYEQYF. The CDR3 DNA sequence: TGTGCCAGCAGCCCAACAGCGGGAGGAGGCAGTATATACGAGCAGTACTTC.

This clone appeared many times. This sequence joins TRBV5-5 and TRBJ1-2; 10 bases line up with TRBD1. Trimming took 2 bases from V and 6 from J; bases not matched to a gene: 4. This CDR3 has 14 amino acids. Germline V CDR1 and CDR2: SGHKS, YYEKEE (reference sequence). The CDR3 DNA sequence: TGTGCCAGCAGCTTAGGAGACAGGGGGCATGGCTACACCTTC. This gives the protein CASSLGDRGHGYTF.

The genes are TRBV19 and TRBJ2-3; possibly TRBD1 for D (5 bases). Germline CDR1 reads LNHDA; CDR2 reads SQIVND (reference sequence). The CDR3 consists of 12 residues. V was clipped by 10 bases and J by 0 bases, with 8 bases between them. The CDR3 DNA reads as TGTGCCACACGACAGAGCACAGATACGCAGTATTTT. The encoded protein is CATRQSTDTQYF.

This clone appeared a few times. The J gene is TRBJ2-7, the V gene TRBV5-3; 9 positions agree with TRBD1. TRBV5-3 is an open reading frame, and its role is uncertain. The CDR3 length is 15 residues. Trimming cost V 8 bases and J 7 bases; bases outside gene matches: 16. The CDR3 DNA follows: TGTGCCAGCAGCGTCCGTCGGACAGGGGTAGCGGAGCAGTACTTC. It yields the protein CASSVRRTGVAEQYF.

This clone appeared a single time. The chain links TRBV19 to TRBJ1-2; TRBD1 is a possible D gene (5 bases). The length of the CDR3 is 15 residues. CDR1 is LNHDA, CDR2 SQIVND, per germline (reference sequence). The V end lost 4 bases, the J end lost 4 bases, and 16 bases lay between the germline ends. The CDR3 spells CASSRQAGWIYGYTF. The CDR3 nucleotides are TGTGCCAGTAGTAGGCAAGCAGGGTGGATCTATGGCTACACCTTC.

The genes are TRBV5-8 and TRBJ2-1, with D possibly TRBD2 on 6 matching bases. CDR1 is SGHTS, CDR2 YDEGEE, per germline. This CDR3 region has 16 residues. V lost 4 bases, J lost 2 bases, and 16 bases lay in between. The CDR3 coding sequence is TGTGCCAGCAGCGCGGGGACCTACGACGCCTACAATGAGCAGTTCTTC. Amino acids: CASSAGTYDAYNEQFF.

The rearrangement joins TRBV29-1 to TRBJ2-1; 10 nucleotides align to TRBD1. Germline CDR1 reads SQVTM; CDR2 reads ANQGSEA. With 3 bases clipped from V and 7 bases from J, the junction kept 6 bases outside the gene matches. The CDR3 runs to 14 residues. CDR3 protein: CSVDGTGALNEQFF. The CDR3, as DNA: TGCAGCGTTGACGGGACAGGGGCCTTAAATGAGCAGTTCTTC.

The rearrangement joins TRBV28 to TRBJ2-7; TRBD2 might be the D (5 bases). This CDR3 contains 14 residues. CDR1 is MDHEN, CDR2 SYDVKM, per germline. V lost 3 bases, J lost 3 bases, and 12 bases lay in between. In DNA form, the CDR3 reads TGTGCCAGCAGTTTGACGGACTTGGGCTACGAGCAGTACTTC. This gives the protein CASSLTDLGYEQYF. The full variable domain, rest sourced from reference TRBV28 and TRBJ2-7, is DVKVTQSSRYLVKRTGEKVFLECVQDMDHENMFWYRQDPGLGLRLIYFSYDVKMKEKGDIPEGYSVSREKKERFSLILESASTNQTSMYLCASSLTDLGYEQYFGPGTRLTVT.

The CDR3 coding sequence is TGTGCCACTCGGGACAGGGGGATTGACGAGCAGTACTTC. Its protein is CATRDRGIDEQYF. The gene calls are TRBV10-3 and TRBJ2-7; 11 nucleotides agree with TRBD1. The CDR3 loop spans 13 amino acids. Trimming cost V 10 bases and J 5 bases; bases outside gene matches: 7. Germline loops: CDR1 ENHRY, CDR2 SYGVKD.